These 18 T cell receptor beta chains came from one sample sequenced in a study of T cell changes during pregnancy in multiple sclerosis. Using immunoSEQ multiplex PCR, the repertoire was profiled, and TCRdb retains in-frame clones only, with some absent. The sample has over 35,000 clones, around 92% seen once; the top ten hold around 1.3%. Sequencing was carried out using peripheral blood. These receptors were collected from a female donor with multiple sclerosis, enrolled in a pregnancy study.

The J gene is TRBJ1-5, the V gene TRBV6-1; TRBD1 is a possible D gene (5 bases). This CDR3 is built from 14 residues. V dropped 4 bases and J dropped 5 bases, with 12 bases sitting between them. In germline, CDR1 is MNHNS, CDR2 SASEGT. This CDR3 reads CASSAQGADQPQHF. CDR3 nucleotide sequence: TGTGCCAGCAGTGCGCAGGGAGCTGATCAGCCCCAGCATTTT.

This rearrangement joins TRBV6-6 to TRBJ1-3, with D unclear. The V and J ends lost 11 bases and 0 bases respectively, with 11 bases between them. Germline V CDR1 and CDR2: MNHNY, SVGAGI (reference sequence). The CDR3 consists of 13 residues. The CDR3, as DNA: TGTGCCGAGGGAGACCTCTCTGGAAACACCATATATTTT. Its translation: CAEGDLSGNTIYF.

This chain joins TRBV7-6 and TRBJ2-7, with D perhaps TRBD1 (5 bases). Trimming stripped 6 bases from V and 1 base from J, with 13 bases between. CDR1 SGHVS and CDR2 FNYEAQ come from the germline V gene. This CDR3 has 14 amino acids. The CDR3 region has the DNA TGTGCCAGCAGTTGGTCAGGGTATTCCTACGAGCAGTACTTC. Translating it yields CASSWSGYSYEQYF.

The V gene is TRBV6-5, the J gene TRBJ1-1; no reliable D call. The germline CDR1 and CDR2 sequences are MNHEY and SVGAGI. V lost 8 bases and J 3 bases, leaving 16 bases between the germline ends. There are 14 residues in the CDR3. CDR3 sequence (DNA): TGTGCCAGCTGGGTCCCAGGTTTGGACACTGAAGCTTTCTTT. This encodes CASWVPGLDTEAFF.

The V and J genes are TRBV9 and TRBJ1-3; no clear D gene. Trimming pared 0 bases from V and 2 bases from J, leaving 3 bases between. The germline gives CDR1 SGDLS, CDR2 YYNGEE. The CDR3 is made up of 13 amino acids. This CDR3 reads CASSVDAGNTIYF. CDR3 coding DNA: TGTGCCAGCAGCGTAGACGCTGGAAACACCATATATTTT.

The rearrangement links TRBV5-4 to TRBJ2-1, with TRBD2 matching 7 bases. V lost 1 base to trimming and J lost 9 bases; unmatched junction nucleotides: 10. Looked up from germline, CDR1 is SGHNT and CDR2 is YYREEE (reference sequence). This CDR3 spans 15 amino acids. The CDR3 sequence is CASSLLSGIVGEQFF. The CDR3 coding sequence is TGTGCCAGCAGCTTGTTAAGCGGGATCGTCGGTGAGCAGTTCTTC.

V usage is TRBV5-1 and J usage is TRBJ1-2; 11 nucleotides line up with TRBD1. After removal of 0 bases from V and 7 bases from J, the junction contained 5 bases not matched to a gene. This CDR3 contains 15 residues. Germline CDR1 reads SGHRS; CDR2 reads YFSETQ. CDR3 in DNA: TGCGCCAGCAGCTTGGCCGGACAGGGGGCGGCTGGCTACACCTTC. Translated, it gives CASSLAGQGAAGYTF.

The gene calls are TRBV4-2 and TRBJ2-3, with D perhaps matching TRBD1 or TRBD2 (5 bases each). The CDR3 totals 17 residues. Germline V gene data show CDR1 as LGHNA and CDR2 as YNFKEQ. V lost 4 bases and J lost 2, with 19 bases in between. The chain's CDR3 is CASSLLGAGTHTDTQYF. In DNA form, the CDR3 reads TGTGCCAGCAGCCTTCTAGGGGCGGGCACACACACAGATACGCAGTATTTT.

This clone appeared a few times. The chain combines TRBV28 with TRBJ1-1; D not certain. Trimming shortened V by 3 bases and J by 3 bases, and 11 bases separated the two germline ends. CDR3 length equals 14 residues. CDR1 and CDR2 from the germline V gene are MDHEN and SYDVKM. CDR3 in DNA: TGTGCCAGCAGTTTCTGGGAGGCGGACACTGAAGCTTTCTTT. It translates to CASSFWEADTEAFF.

V gene TRBV29-1 combines with J gene TRBJ2-1; possible D gene TRBD2, 7 bases. The CDR3 has 12 residues. V was trimmed by 7 bases and J by 5 bases, leaving 12 bases between them. CDR1 and CDR2 from the germline V gene are SQVTM and ANQGSEA. CDR3 DNA sequence: TGCAGCGCGGGGGGCGGAAACAATGAGCAGTTCTTC. Translated, it gives CSAGGGNNEQFF.

The chain is built from TRBV30 and TRBJ2-3; possibly TRBD2 for D (5 bases). This CDR3 has 16 residues. Between the trimmed V and J ends, which lost 3 bases and 2 bases, there was a span of 18 bases. CDR1 is GTSNPN and CDR2 is SVGIG in the germline V gene (reference sequence). CDR3 DNA: TGTGCCTGGAGCAAGAGACTATCCCACTTCACAGATACGCAGTATTTT. As protein: CAWSKRLSHFTDTQYF.

J is TRBJ2-7 and V is TRBV11-3; 11 bases line up with TRBD2. Unmatched junction bases numbered 5, after V lost 5 bases and J lost 2 bases. There are 15 residues in the CDR3. Germline V lookup: CDR1 SGHNT, CDR2 YENEEA. The CDR3 DNA is TGTGCCAGCAGCAAGACTAGCGGGATGACCTACGAGCAGTACTTC. This translates into CASSKTSGMTYEQYF.

The V and J genes are TRBV29-1 and TRBJ1-3; D not resolved. With 0 bases removed from V and 4 bases from J, the gap between germline ends came to 4 bases. The CDR3 length is 12 residues. Per germline, CDR1 SQVTM and CDR2 ANQGSEA. The CDR3 sequence: CSVEDRGNTIYF. The CDR3 DNA reads TGCAGCGTTGAAGATCGCGGAAACACCATATATTTT.

V usage is TRBV7-9 and J usage is TRBJ2-7; D ambiguous. The germline gives CDR1 SEHNR, CDR2 FQNEAQ (reference sequence). V was clipped by 4 bases and J by 5 bases, with 9 bases between them. The CDR3 sequence is 12 residues long. This chain's CDR3 is CASSSSEHEQYF. CDR3 bases: TGTGCCAGCAGCTCGAGTGAACACGAGCAGTACTTC.

V usage is TRBV6-5 and J usage is TRBJ2-7; D may be TRBD2 (6 bases). Germline loops: CDR1 MNHEY, CDR2 SVGAGI. CDR3 size: 15 residues. V was trimmed by 2 bases and J by 7 bases, leaving 18 bases between them. CDR3 sequence reads: CASSYGAGSGREQYF. CDR3 sequence (DNA): TGTGCCAGCAGTTACGGGGCAGGCTCTGGGAGGGAGCAGTACTTC.

This rearrangement joins TRBV27 to TRBJ2-1; D may be TRBD2 (6 bases). The V gene's germline CDR1 is MNHEY and CDR2 SMNVEV (reference sequence). This CDR3 contains 13 residues. Deletions cut 7 bases from V and 6 bases from J, with 13 bases between. The CDR3 region has the DNA TGTGCCAGCACGGAGGGAGGTAGCAATGAGCAGTTCTTC. This sequence encodes CASTEGGSNEQFF.

The rearrangement joins TRBV27 to TRBJ2-7; 11 bases map to TRBD2. The CDR3 totals 15 residues. Trimming at V came to 4 bases and at J to 3 bases, leaving 5 bases not matched to a gene. CDR1 MNHEY and CDR2 SMNVEV come from the germline V gene (reference sequence). The DNA for the CDR3 is TGTGCCAGCAGTTCTTTGGGACTAGCGGACTACGAGCAGTACTTC. Protein product: CASSSLGLADYEQYF.

The chain uses TRBV30 and TRBJ2-7; D possibly corresponds to TRBD2 (5 bases). Trimming took off 3 bases at V and 7 bases at J, with 13 bases between the two ends. The CDR3 length is 12 residues. CDR1 and CDR2 (germline): GTSNPN, SVGIG (reference sequence). CDR3 sequence: CAWRVDLGEQYF. As DNA, the CDR3 is TGTGCCTGGAGGGTGGACTTGGGTGAGCAGTACTTC.